This TCR beta chain was captured in a study of T cells in Graves' hyperthyroidism and ophthalmopathy. Regarding the study as a whole: Blood also held most thyroid clonotypes expanded beyond 0.001.

Germline assignment: CDR1 SGDLS and CDR2 YYNGEE. The CDR3 consists of 15 residues. After removal of 3 bases from V and 7 bases from J, the junction contained 5 bases not matched to a gene. To note about this clonotype: Its antigen is unknown.

Amplified regions were TCR beta CDR3 sequences from RNA transcripts. The HTBI primer set was used in a first-round RT-PCR of the TCR CDR3. Each CDR3 protein gets one entry after TCRdb re-called the multiplex PCR reads with MiXCR. The sample contains a few hundred thousand distinct CDR3 sequences, 13% to 15% of which appear only once. The V and J genes are TRBV9 and TRBJ1-6, with 9 bases matching TRBD1. Source material: blood. This clonotype originated in a woman in her 30s with Graves' ophthalmopathy. The CDR3 region is CASSATGQGNSPLHF. CDR3 bases: TGTGCCAGCAGCGCCACGGGACAGGGAAATTCACCCCTCCACTTT.